The present T cell receptor beta chain was sequenced within a study of shared clonotypes between healthy human individuals. Study-level background: Every donor yielded three CD4 naive, three CD4 memory, two CD8 naive and one CD8 memory plate.

Notes on this clone: As yet, its antigen is unknown.

This CDR3 contains 17 residues. The V gene end was trimmed by 1 base and the J gene end by 3 bases; junction bases not matched to a gene: 11. CDR1 and CDR2 from the germline V gene are SGHRS and YFSETQ. The study, taken as a whole, reports: Clonotypes that were shared across a handful of donors made up around 5% of naive CD4 clonotypes.

Genomic DNA from each subset was divided evenly over several immunoSEQ plates. Per sorted-subset replicate PCR, input was approximately 200 ng DNA, representing tens of thousands of T cell genomes. Using immunoSEQ multiplex PCR, the repertoire was profiled, and TCRdb retains in-frame clones only, with some absent. The data show 2 million to 2.5 million clones, 93% seen once. V usage is TRBV5-1 and J usage is TRBJ2-3, with 7 nucleotides matching TRBD2. The source of this sequence is a man younger than 35 in good health. Some clones in this sample may be carry-over from other donors' samples. Material for sequencing was naive CD4+ T cells from PBMCs. The subset is: CD45RA+ positively selected. This CDR3 reads CASSLYPASGGTDTQYF. In DNA form, the CDR3 reads TGCGCCAGCAGCTTGTATCCGGCTAGCGGAGGAACAGATACGCAGTATTTT.